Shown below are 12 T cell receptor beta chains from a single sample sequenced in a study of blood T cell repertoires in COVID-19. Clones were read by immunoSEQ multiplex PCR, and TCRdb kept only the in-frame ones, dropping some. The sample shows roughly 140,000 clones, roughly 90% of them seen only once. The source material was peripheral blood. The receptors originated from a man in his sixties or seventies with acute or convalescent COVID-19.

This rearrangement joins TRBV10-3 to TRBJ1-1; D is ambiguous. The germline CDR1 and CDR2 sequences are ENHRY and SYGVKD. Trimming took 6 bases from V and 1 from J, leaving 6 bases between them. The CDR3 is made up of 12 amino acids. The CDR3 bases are TGTGCCATCAGCCCGGGGAACACTGAAGCTTTCTTT. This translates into CAISPGNTEAFF.

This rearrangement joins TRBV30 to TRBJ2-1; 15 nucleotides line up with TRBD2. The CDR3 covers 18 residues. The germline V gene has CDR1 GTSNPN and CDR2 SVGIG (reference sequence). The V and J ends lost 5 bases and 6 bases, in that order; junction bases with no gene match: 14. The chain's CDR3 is CAWDGLAGGARELNEQFF. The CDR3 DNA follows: TGTGCCTGGGATGGACTAGCGGGAGGGGCCAGGGAACTCAATGAGCAGTTCTTC.

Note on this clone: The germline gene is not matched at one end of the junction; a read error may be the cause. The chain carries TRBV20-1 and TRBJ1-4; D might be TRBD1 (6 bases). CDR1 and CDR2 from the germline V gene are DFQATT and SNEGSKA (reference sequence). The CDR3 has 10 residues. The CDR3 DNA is TGCAGTGCTAGAGATGGGGGCCTTATTTTT. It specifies CSARDGGLIF.

The CDR3 sequence: CATRTRTGGNYEQYF. The CDR3 coding sequence is TGTGCCACCAGGACAAGGACAGGGGGCAACTACGAGCAGTACTTC. This rearrangement joins TRBV24-1 to TRBJ2-7; TRBD1 agrees at 11 bases. With V trimmed by 7 bases and J by 3 bases, 7 bases remained unmatched. Germline V gene lookup returns CDR1 KGHDR and CDR2 SFDVKD. The CDR3 is 15 amino acids.

The CDR3, as DNA: TGTGCCAGCAGCCCAACTCCCGCAGATACGCAGTATTTT. Protein sequence: CASSPTPADTQYF. This chain links TRBV7-9 with TRBJ2-3, with D unresolved. CDR1 SEHNR and CDR2 FQNEAQ come from the germline V gene (reference sequence). The CDR3 length is 13 residues. Trimming pared 5 bases from V and 4 bases from J, leaving 10 bases between. The whole variable domain, remainder taken from reference TRBV7-9 and TRBJ2-3, is DTGVSQNPRHKITKRGQNVTFRCDPISEHNRLYWYRQTLGQGPEFLTYFQNEAQLEKSRLLSDRFSAERPKGSFSTLEIQRTEQGDSAMYLCASSPTPADTQYFGPGTRLTVL.

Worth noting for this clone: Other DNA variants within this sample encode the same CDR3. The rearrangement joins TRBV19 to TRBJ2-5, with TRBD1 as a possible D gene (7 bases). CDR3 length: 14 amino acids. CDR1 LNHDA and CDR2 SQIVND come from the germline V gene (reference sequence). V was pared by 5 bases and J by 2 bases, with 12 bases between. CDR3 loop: CASSSGDRQETQYF. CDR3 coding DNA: TGTGCCAGTAGTTCGGGGGACAGACAAGAGACCCAGTACTTC.

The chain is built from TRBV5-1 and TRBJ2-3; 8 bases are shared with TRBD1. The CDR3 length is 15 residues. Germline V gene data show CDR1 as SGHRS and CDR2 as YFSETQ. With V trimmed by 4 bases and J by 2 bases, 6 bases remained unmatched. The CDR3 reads CASSHGQGYTDTQYF. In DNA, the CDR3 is TGCGCCAGCAGCCATGGACAGGGATACACAGATACGCAGTATTTT.

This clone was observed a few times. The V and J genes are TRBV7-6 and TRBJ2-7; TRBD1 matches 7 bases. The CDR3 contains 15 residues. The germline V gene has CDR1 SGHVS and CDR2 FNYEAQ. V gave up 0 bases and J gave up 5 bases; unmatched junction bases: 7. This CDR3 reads CASSLAQGEGHEQYF. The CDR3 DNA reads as TGTGCCAGCAGCTTAGCCCAGGGGGAAGGCCACGAGCAGTACTTC.

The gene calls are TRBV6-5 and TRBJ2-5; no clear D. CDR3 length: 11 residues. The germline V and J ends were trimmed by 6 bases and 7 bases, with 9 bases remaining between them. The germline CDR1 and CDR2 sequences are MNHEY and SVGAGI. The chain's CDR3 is CASSVSGTQYF. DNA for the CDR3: TGTGCCAGCAGCGTTAGTGGGACCCAGTACTTC.

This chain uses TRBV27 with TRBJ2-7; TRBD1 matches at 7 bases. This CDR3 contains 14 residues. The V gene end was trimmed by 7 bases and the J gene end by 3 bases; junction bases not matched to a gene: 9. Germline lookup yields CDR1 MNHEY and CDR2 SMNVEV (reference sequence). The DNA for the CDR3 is TGTGCCAGCACGAGCCTCAGACAGGGCTACGAGCAGTACTTC. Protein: CASTSLRQGYEQYF.

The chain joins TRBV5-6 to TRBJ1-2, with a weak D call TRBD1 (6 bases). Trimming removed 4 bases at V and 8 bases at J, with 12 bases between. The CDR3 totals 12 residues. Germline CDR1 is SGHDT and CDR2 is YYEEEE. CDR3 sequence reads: CASSPYREGYTF. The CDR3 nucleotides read TGTGCCAGCAGCCCCTACAGGGAAGGCTACACCTTC.

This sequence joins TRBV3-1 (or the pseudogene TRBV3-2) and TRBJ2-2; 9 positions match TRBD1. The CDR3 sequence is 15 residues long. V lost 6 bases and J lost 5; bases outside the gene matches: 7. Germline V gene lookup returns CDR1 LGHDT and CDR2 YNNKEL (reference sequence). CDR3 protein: CASRGQGPVTGELFF. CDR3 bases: TGTGCCAGCAGGGGACAGGGACCAGTAACCGGGGAGCTGTTTTTT.